This T cell receptor beta chain was identified during a study of T-cell memory formation after mild COVID-19. In germline, CDR1 is SGHTA, CDR2 FQGNSA. V gave up 5 bases and J gave up 4 bases, with 13 bases separating them. CDR3 size: 14 residues. TCRdb reprocessed the 5' RACE reads via MiXCR and lists one record per CDR3 protein. The table includes around 500,000 distinct CDR3 sequences, around a sixth detected once. The sample taken for sequencing was PBMCs or a T cell subset sorted from them (not recorded which). The receptor was derived from an adult woman who had mild COVID-19 (a few samples of this study predate the infection). Cell type and time point are not known. V gene TRBV7-2 combines with J gene TRBJ2-3; no reliable D call. CDR3 region: CASSPGGGADTQYF. DNA for the CDR3: TGTGCCAGCAGCCCCGGCGGTGGGGCAGATACGCAGTATTTT.